Presented here are 3 T cell receptor beta chains from one specimen sequenced in a study of OX40 agonist ivuxolimab in advanced cancers. Profiling relied on immunoSEQ multiplex PCR, and the TCRdb table lists in-frame clones only, not all of them. The table records roughly 50,000 clones, over 80% of them present only once. The source material was CD4+ or CD8+ T cells sorted from blood, sampled in a trial of the OX40 agonist ivuxolimab. Receptors originate from an adult with an advanced solid tumor such as melanoma, head and neck, liver or kidney cancer.

The rearrangement uses TRBV6-4 and TRBJ2-3, with no clear D. Trimming took 0 bases from V and 5 from J, leaving 6 bases between them. The CDR3 sequence is 13 residues long. Germline V gives CDR1 MRHNA, CDR2 SNTAGT. CDR3 sequence reads: CASSDSPVDTQYF. CDR3 nucleotide sequence: TGTGCCAGCAGTGACTCCCCAGTAGATACGCAGTATTTT.

The J gene is TRBJ2-2, the V gene TRBV7-2; 9 bases align to TRBD1. Losses at the gene ends were 5 bases for V and 4 bases for J; bases not matched to a gene: 5. Germline CDR1 is SGHTA and CDR2 is FQGNSA. The CDR3 spans 15 residues. The CDR3 bases are TGTGCCAGCAGCCCCCAGACAGGGGGCACCGGGGAGCTGTTTTTT. Amino acids: CASSPQTGGTGELFF.

The rearrangement links TRBV19 to TRBJ2-5; possibly TRBD1 or TRBD2 for D (5 bases each). Germline CDR1 is LNHDA and CDR2 is SQIVND (reference sequence). This CDR3 contains 13 residues. V was pared by 2 bases and J by 4 bases, with 8 bases between. Here the CDR3 reads CASSIWGRETQYF. The DNA for the CDR3 is TGTGCCAGTAGTATATGGGGACGAGAGACCCAGTACTTC.